This T cell receptor beta chain was profiled in a study of early T cells in non-severe SARS-CoV-2 infection. Individual cDNA molecules each received unique molecular identifiers attached to them. TCRdb passed the 5' RACE reads through MiXCR, listing each CDR3 protein once. There are tens of thousands of distinct CDR3 sequences in the sample; 7.5% to 9.5% occur only once, and 3.9% lies in the top ten. Germline CDR1 and CDR2: SQVTM and ANQGSEA. Unmatched junction bases numbered 3, after V lost 4 bases and J lost 10 bases. The CDR3 is 12 amino acids. The chain links TRBV29-1 to TRBJ2-1, with 11 bases identical to TRBD2. The sequence came from an adult who was a healthcare worker with PCR-confirmed SARS-CoV-2 infection or an uninfected control (not recorded which). Sample: whole blood, taken at baseline. In DNA form, the CDR3 reads TGCAGCGTTGTCGGGACTAGCGGCGAGCAGTTCTTC. It specifies CSVVGTSGEQFF.